The entry below describes one T cell receptor beta chain. Its matching antigen is unknown. These data belong to a study of T cell responses to AZD1222 COVID-19 vaccine. CDR3 size: 13 residues. Looked up from germline, CDR1 is MDHEN and CDR2 is SYDVKM. V was shortened by 4 bases and J by 0 bases, with 4 bases between the two germline ends. Assay: immunoSEQ multiplex PCR; the TCRdb copy retains only in-frame clones and omits some. The sample carries roughly 160,000 clones, around nine tenths recorded once. General study results and limits: Females outnumbered males among donors, who were mostly white British; clonal diversity was possibly underestimated. Per reports, nearly half of all spike-specific TCRs target regions that are unmutated in variants. Dominant at 160-218 and 743-854, vaccine-associated CD4 TCRs also spanned spike.

Sequences were derived from peripheral blood, sampled on day 0 of AZD1222 vaccination. The rearrangement links TRBV28 to TRBJ1-3; D is unresolved. The source is an adult in good health. For the CDR3, the DNA is TGTGCCAGCAGTTGGTTCTCTGGAAACACCATATATTTT. Residues: CASSWFSGNTIYF.